This TCR beta chain was profiled in a study of blood T cell repertoires in COVID-19. Looking at the study overall: Sites in the United States, Italy and Spain provided acute and convalescent COVID-19 samples. T cells, B-cell-depleted T cells, or PBMCs supplied cDNA or gDNA.

Per the original data handling: Reference gene primers were amplified, and this amplification served to estimate nucleated cell counts. Libraries were prepared by immunoSEQ multiplex PCR; TCRdb keeps only in-frame clonotypes and omits some of them. V and J calls and clone size are as listed in that table; D and trimming were resolved from the DNA. The table has around 74,000 clones, around 88% seen once. Germline loops: CDR1 MDHEN, CDR2 SYDVKM. V was pared by 4 bases and J by 0 bases, with 7 bases between. The CDR3 length is 14 residues. The sequence derives from a man aged 25-45 years with acute or convalescent COVID-19. The chain couples TRBV28 to TRBJ1-5; D call uncertain. The sequencing input was peripheral blood. Here the CDR3 reads CASSSKISNQPQHF. For the CDR3, the DNA is TGTGCCAGCAGTTCCAAAATTAGCAATCAGCCCCAGCATTTT.